This entry features one T cell receptor beta chain sequence. What antigen it recognizes has not been identified. Germline and junction disagree at one end, which may indicate a read error. CDR1 and CDR2 are read off the germline V gene (reference sequence) as SEHNR and FQNEAQ. Inclusive of the bounding cysteine and phenylalanine, the CDR3 is 13 residues long. The DNA shown is the 39-base CDR3, in frame from base 1. The data stem from a study of Graves' ophthalmopathy and Graves' hyperthyroidism (dated by TCRdb to 2016 to 2018). About the full investigation: Hyperthyroidism was defined as stable when no progression to ophthalmopathy occurred within 18 months of follow-up. An independent validation cohort comprised roughly 20 hyperthyroidism patients and 15 to 17 patients who later progressed from hyperthyroidism to ophthalmopathy. In total, 135 blood samples were TCR-sequenced: fewer than 50 ophthalmopathy, approximately 80 hyperthyroidism and some 17 hyperthyroidism-to-ophthalmopathy patients. T-cell repertoires of thyroid tissue and blood were compared in six hyperthyroidism patients. To explore V-J signatures that distinguish ophthalmopathy from hyperthyroidism, a discovery set of around 100 patients was enrolled, made up of 40 to 45 with ophthalmopathy and around 60 with stable hyperthyroidism. TCR beta repertoire signatures were used to distinguish Graves' ophthalmopathy from Graves' hyperthyroidism and to predict progression to ophthalmopathy. Following sampling, methimazole starting at 30 mg daily was administered to hyperthyroidism patients, and high-dose intravenous methylprednisolone was administered to ophthalmopathy patients.

Findings and caveats that apply to the study as a whole: In validation, the model predicted ophthalmopathy progression with about 70% sensitivity and roughly 72% specificity; 12 predicted patients were CT-confirmed with GO in a median of about 6.1 months. Sample size was not statistically predetermined, and group allocation was not concealed from the investigators. In cross-validation, the 13-signature model distinguished ophthalmopathy from stable hyperthyroidism with about 88% sensitivity and almost 83% specificity, and in the test set the corresponding values were roughly 80% and 75%. Most of the expanded thyroid clonotypes with a frequency above 0.001 were also detected in blood, and it was suggested that the thyroid immune response may be reflected by blood repertoires.

For repertoire sequencing, TCR beta CDR3 regions were amplified from RNA transcripts. The first round of RT-PCR was done with HTBI primers and the Qiagen OneStep RT-PCR kit, and was followed by a second round of multiplex PCR, then size selection and purification. The libraries underwent paired-end sequencing with 100 bp reads on an Illumina HiSeq2000. The original methods were these. Reads were processed with SOAPnuke, discarding reads with adapters, uncalled bases, mean Phred below 15, or no exact constant-primer or identifier match. COPE v1.2.5 was used to merge high-quality paired reads. Unique nucleotide sequences were defined as clonotypes and aligned to IMGT TRB V, D and J references using MiTCR v1.1. Analysis was restricted to V-J combinations with a frequency above 0.0001, which covered 99% to 99.2% of repertoires. A TCR clonal expansion and chaos score per V-J combination was defined as the ratio of F50 clonal expansion to chaos observed in the TCRdist matrix. Welch's t-statistics and random forest were used to narrow the features down to 10 to 15 V-J combinations, which were then fed into a naive Bayes classifier. The Morisita-Horn index was used to measure how similar the thyroid and blood repertoires were. TCRdb reanalyzed the raw reads on its own, using fastp at Q25 for trimming and MiXCR for clone calling, and kept in-frame beta chains. Every CDR3 protein is listed once, alongside the most common genes and DNA of its rows. Here the V and J calls rest on TCRdb's processing, not on the authors' analysis. The sample records approximately 540,000 distinct CDR3 sequences, about 35% of which are singletons. About 4% of the sample rests with the top ten.

Hyperthyroidism patients were newly diagnosed, with disease duration under 2 months, and aged 18 to 65 years. Patients with other autoimmune diseases, uncontrolled infections, pregnancy or lactation were excluded from the study. Diagnosis was based on clinical symptoms, serum thyroxine, TRAb, thyroid ultrasound and orbital computed tomography. Total RNA was extracted using Trizol reagent, and RNA quality was checked on an Agilent 2100 Bioanalyzer. This receptor was identified in an adult man with Graves' hyperthyroidism. Sequencing was performed on peripheral blood or thyroid tissue (not recorded which). The chain uses TRBV7-9 and TRBJ1-2; the D gene lacks a confident call. The CDR3 protein is CANSLAIRDGYTF. DNA sequence: TGTGCCAACAGCTTAGCGATACGGGATGGCTACACCTTC.